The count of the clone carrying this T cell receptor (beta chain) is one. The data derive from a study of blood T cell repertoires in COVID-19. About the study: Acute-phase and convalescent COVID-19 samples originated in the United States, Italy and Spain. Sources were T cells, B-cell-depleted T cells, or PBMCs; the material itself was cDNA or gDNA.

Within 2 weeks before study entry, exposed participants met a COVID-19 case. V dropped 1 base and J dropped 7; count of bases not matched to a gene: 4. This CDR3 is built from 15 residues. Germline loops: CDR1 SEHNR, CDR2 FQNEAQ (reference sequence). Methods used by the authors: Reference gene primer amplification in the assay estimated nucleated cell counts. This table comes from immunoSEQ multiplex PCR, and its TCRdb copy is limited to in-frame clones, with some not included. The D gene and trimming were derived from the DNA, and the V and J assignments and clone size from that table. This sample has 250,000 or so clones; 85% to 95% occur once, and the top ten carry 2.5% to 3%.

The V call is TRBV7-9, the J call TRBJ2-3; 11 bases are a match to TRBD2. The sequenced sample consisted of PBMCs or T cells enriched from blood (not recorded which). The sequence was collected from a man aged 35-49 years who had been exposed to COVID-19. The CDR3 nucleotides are TGTGCCAGCAGCTTAGTAGCGGGAGGGCCGAATACGCAGTATTTT. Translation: CASSLVAGGPNTQYF.